This TCR beta chain was profiled in a study of cytomegalovirus exposure and HLA in healthy donors. Study-wide results and limits: Usually a TCR sequence was rare, but some public TCRs were found in many donors. As a later analysis showed, a missense DCLRE1C variant was linked to trimming of TCR beta V- and J-genes.

On this clone itself: Antigen: not known.

Looked up from germline, CDR1 is SNHLY and CDR2 is FYNNEI. J was trimmed by 6 bases and V by 8 bases; bases with no gene match: 10. The length of the CDR3 is 15 residues. It was with 60 Vbeta and 13 Jbeta primers that the PCR ran. Here immunoSEQ multiplex PCR was the method, and the copy in TCRdb shows in-frame clones only, minus some. The sample shows roughly 120,000 clones, 65% to 85% of them seen only once. This sequence was found in a woman in her thirties or forties in good health and CMV-seropositive. The sequenced sample was PBMCs. V gene TRBV2 combines with J gene TRBJ2-1; 10 bases agree with TRBD2. Here the CDR3 DNA reads TGTGCCAGCGGAGGCCTAGCGGGGGAGCTCAATGAGCAGTTCTTC. It is translated as CASGGLAGELNEQFF. Looking up the rest from reference TRBV2 and TRBJ2-1 gives the full variable domain: EPEVTQTPSHQVTQMGQEVILRCVPISNHLYFYWYRQILGQKVEFLVSFYNNEISEKSEIFDDQFSVERPDGSNFTLKIRSTKLEDSAMYFCASGGLAGELNEQFFGPGTRLTVL.